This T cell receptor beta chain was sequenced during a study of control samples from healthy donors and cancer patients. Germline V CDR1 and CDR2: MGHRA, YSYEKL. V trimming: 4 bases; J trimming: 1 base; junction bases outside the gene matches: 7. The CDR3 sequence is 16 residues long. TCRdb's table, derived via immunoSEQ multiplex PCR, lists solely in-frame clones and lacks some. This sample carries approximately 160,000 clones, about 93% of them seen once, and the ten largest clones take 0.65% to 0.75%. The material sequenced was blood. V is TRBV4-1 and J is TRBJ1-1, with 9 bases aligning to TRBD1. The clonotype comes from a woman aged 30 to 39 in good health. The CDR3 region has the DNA TGCGCCAGCAGCCCAATTACGGGACAGGGGAACACTGAAGCTTTCTTT. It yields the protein CASSPITGQGNTEAFF.